Following are 23 T cell receptor beta chains from one sample sequenced in a study of early T cells in non-severe SARS-CoV-2 infection (dated by TCRdb to the early 2020s). Libraries were made using 5' RACE. TCRdb records NextSeq 500 as the sequencer. TCRdb applied fastp at Q25 and MiXCR to the public reads, then kept only in-frame beta chains. Rows matching on CDR3 protein sequence are summarized as one entry with the most common DNA and genes. In all, the sample holds about 36,000 distinct CDR3 sequences, and 3% to 4.5% of those were seen once. Together, the top ten hold 9% to 10% of the sample. The sample taken for sequencing was whole blood. These receptor sequences come from an adult who was a healthcare worker with PCR-confirmed SARS-CoV-2 infection or an uninfected control (not recorded which).

This clonotype was seen repeatedly, ten times or more. The chain carries TRBV27 and TRBJ1-4, with 8 bases that match TRBD1. V was pared by 6 bases and J by 4 bases, with 7 bases of the junction left unmatched. The CDR3 consists of 15 residues. Germline CDR1 MNHEY, CDR2 SMNVEV (reference sequence). DNA of the CDR3: TGTGCCAGCAGACGAAGACAGGGGAGTAATGAAAAACTGTTTTTT. Protein sequence: CASRRRQGSNEKLFF.

The V call is TRBV20-1, the J call TRBJ2-5; D may be TRBD1 or TRBD2 (6 bases each). The ends were cut back, 3 bases at V and 5 bases at J, with 16 bases in the middle. Looked up from germline, CDR1 is DFQATT and CDR2 is SNEGSKA (reference sequence). The CDR3 is 14 residues long. This chain's CDR3 is CSASPGAPRETQYF. The CDR3, as DNA: TGCAGTGCTAGTCCGGGGGCCCCTCGGGAGACCCAGTACTTC.

This clonotype was seen ten or more times. The chain recombines TRBV14 with TRBJ2-1; D remains ambiguous. Germline V lookup: CDR1 SGHDN, CDR2 FVKESK. Deletions cut 3 bases from V and 9 bases from J, with 9 bases between. The CDR3 length is 12 residues. The CDR3 sequence is CASSQTLTEQFF. CDR3 DNA: TGTGCCAGCAGCCAGACACTAACTGAGCAGTTCTTC.

The table lists this clonotype with many counts. This rearrangement joins TRBV27 to TRBJ2-2; 11 bases are a match to TRBD1. V shed 0 bases, J shed 6 bases, and the junction held 9 bases outside the gene matches. Germline assignment: CDR1 MNHEY and CDR2 SMNVEV (reference sequence). The length of the CDR3 is 18 residues. CDR3 sequence reads: CASSLSLPGTGGSGELFF. The CDR3 DNA follows: TGTGCCAGCAGTTTATCACTACCCGGGACAGGGGGTTCCGGGGAGCTGTTTTTT.

This clonotype occurred many times. The genes are TRBV24-1 and TRBJ2-1; tentatively, D is TRBD1 (6 bases). This CDR3 is built from 14 residues. V was shortened by 5 bases and J by 8 bases, with 15 bases between the two germline ends. Per the germline V gene, CDR1 is KGHDR and CDR2 is SFDVKD. CDR3 protein: CATSVQGNLDEQFF. The CDR3 region has the DNA TGTGCCACCAGTGTACAGGGTAATCTGGATGAGCAGTTCTTC.

This clonotype was counted at least ten times. The chain has TRBV2 and TRBJ2-1, with 10 positions matching TRBD2. Trimming cost V 8 bases and J 8 bases; bases outside gene matches: 9. CDR3 length equals 14 residues. Germline assignment: CDR1 SNHLY and CDR2 FYNNEI. CDR3 residues: CASATRTSGDEQFF. CDR3 nucleotides: TGTGCCAGCGCAACCCGGACTAGCGGCGATGAGCAGTTCTTC.

This clonotype was detected many times. The rearrangement joins TRBV19 to TRBJ2-6, with a weak D call TRBD1 (5 bases). V dropped 7 bases and J dropped 0 bases, with 13 bases sitting between them. This CDR3 is built from 16 residues. Germline V lookup: CDR1 LNHDA, CDR2 SQIVND (reference sequence). The CDR3 is CASTTGWVSGANVLTF. The DNA for the CDR3 is TGTGCCAGTACTACAGGATGGGTCTCTGGGGCCAACGTCCTGACTTTC. Filled out from reference TRBV19 and TRBJ2-6, the complete variable domain reads DGGITQSPKYLFRKEGQNVTLSCEQNLNHDAMYWYRQDPGQGLRLIYYSQIVNDFQKGDIAEGYSVSREKKESFPLTVTSAQKNPTAFYLCASTTGWVSGANVLTFGAGSRLTVL.

This clonotype was recorded at least ten times. V usage is TRBV20-1 and J usage is TRBJ2-1; D ambiguous. Germline CDR1 DFQATT, CDR2 SNEGSKA (reference sequence). CDR3 length: 16 residues. V was clipped by 2 bases and J by 0 bases, with 14 bases between them. CDR3 amino acids: CSARTQAGDSYNEQFF. The CDR3 nucleotides read TGCAGTGCTAGAACCCAGGCCGGAGACTCCTACAATGAGCAGTTCTTC.

This clonotype was detected ten times or more. The chain links TRBV15 to TRBJ2-5, with 8 positions matching TRBD1. The CDR3 length is 14 residues. CDR1 is LNHNV and CDR2 is YYDKDF in the germline V gene (reference sequence). V shed 3 bases, J shed 5 bases, and the junction held 5 bases outside the gene matches. Here the CDR3 DNA reads TGTGCCACCAGCAGGCCAGACAGGGGCGAGACCCAGTACTTC. This codes for CATSRPDRGETQYF.

This clonotype was seen many times. The rearrangement uses TRBV7-9 and TRBJ1-1; D uncertain. This CDR3 comprises 14 residues. Germline V CDR1 and CDR2: SEHNR, FQNEAQ (reference sequence). With 0 bases removed from V and 1 base from J, the gap between germline ends came to 6 bases. The CDR3, as DNA: TGTGCCAGCAGCTTAGCACAGAAGAACACTGAAGCTTTCTTT. Its protein product is CASSLAQKNTEAFF.

The table lists this clonotype with many counts. J is TRBJ2-1 and V is TRBV2, with 7 positions matching TRBD2. V shed 4 bases and J 0 bases; nucleotides not matched to a gene: 3. This CDR3 is built from 15 residues. Per germline, CDR1 SNHLY and CDR2 FYNNEI. The CDR3 here is CASSGRESSYNEQFF. Written as DNA, the CDR3 is TGTGCCAGCAGTGGGCGGGAGAGCTCCTACAATGAGCAGTTCTTC.

This clonotype appeared many times. V is TRBV7-8 and J is TRBJ2-1; TRBD2 matches at 11 bases. Germline CDR1 SGHVS, CDR2 FQNEAQ. The CDR3 is 17 residues long. Unmatched junction bases numbered 12, after V lost 5 bases and J lost 6 bases. CDR3 in DNA: TGTGCCAGCAGCGATGGGACTAGCGGCCCGGGTGGCAATGAGCAGTTCTTC. Residues: CASSDGTSGPGGNEQFF.

The gene calls are TRBV3-1 and TRBJ2-7, with D possibly matching TRBD2 (5 bases). CDR1 is LGHDT and CDR2 is YNNKEL in the germline V gene (reference sequence). With 5 bases removed from V and 7 bases from J, the gap between germline ends came to 9 bases. There are 11 residues in the CDR3. In DNA form, the CDR3 reads TGTGCCAGCAGCTTCGGGGTGGAGCAGTACTTC. It specifies CASSFGVEQYF.

In this sample, this clonotype turned up many times. CDR3 DNA: TGTGCCAGCAGCTTAGTTACGCAGCTACAAGAGACCCAGTACTTC. Protein sequence: CASSLVTQLQETQYF. The chain uses TRBV7-2 and TRBJ2-5; D is unclear. The CDR3 has 15 residues. Germline V gene data show CDR1 as SGHTA and CDR2 as FQGNSA. The V end was cut by 1 base, the J end by 2 bases, with 11 bases between.

This clonotype was recorded a few times. The chain combines TRBV20-1 with TRBJ2-6; D possibly uses TRBD1 or TRBD2 (5 bases each). The V gene lost 3 bases and the J gene lost 0 bases, with 15 bases spanning the gap. The CDR3 contains 17 residues. Germline CDR1 reads DFQATT; CDR2 reads SNEGSKA (reference sequence). CDR3 nucleotide sequence: TGCAGTGCTAGCTCGTCAGGGAGCCCCTCTGGGGCCAACGTCCTGACTTTC. This gives the protein CSASSSGSPSGANVLTF.

This clonotype was counted many times. This chain joins TRBV5-5 and TRBJ2-7; D remains ambiguous. V shed 2 bases and J shed 2 bases, with 14 bases lying between them. This CDR3 spans 15 amino acids. Looked up from germline, CDR1 is SGHKS and CDR2 is YYEKEE (reference sequence). In DNA form, the CDR3 reads TGTGCCAGCAGCTTTGAGGTTTCTCTTACCTACGAGCAGTACTTC. It specifies CASSFEVSLTYEQYF.

This clonotype was observed at least ten times. This rearrangement joins TRBV7-9 to TRBJ1-6; TRBD1 is a possible D gene (6 bases). The CDR3 spans 17 residues. V lost 4 bases and J lost 5, with 18 bases in between. Germline V gene sequence: CDR1 SEHNR, CDR2 FQNEAQ (reference sequence). CDR3 protein: CASSSLPPGQNNSPLHF. Here the CDR3 DNA reads TGTGCCAGCAGCTCACTTCCCCCCGGACAGAATAATTCACCCCTCCACTTT.

This clonotype was counted many times. V is TRBV10-3 and J is TRBJ2-5, with D possibly matching TRBD1 (5 bases). Germline-derived CDR1 and CDR2 are ENHRY and SYGVKD. Trimming removed 8 bases from V and 5 bases from J, with 21 bases in between. The CDR3 runs 15 residues. Here the CDR3 DNA reads TGTGCCATCGGGGCAGGGCAGACAAACGCCGAGACCCAGTACTTC. Its translation is CAIGAGQTNAETQYF.

The sample holds a few counts of this clonotype. V gene TRBV5-1 combines with J gene TRBJ1-1; D is unresolved. This CDR3 comprises 14 residues. Trimming left V 0 bases short and J 7 bases short, with 13 bases between. Germline CDR1 and CDR2: SGHRS and YFSETQ. The CDR3 is CASSLDQPNDEAFF. The CDR3 DNA sequence: TGCGCCAGCAGCTTGGACCAGCCAAACGATGAAGCTTTCTTT.

CDR3 protein: CASSQGPFGGVVETQYF. The DNA of the CDR3 is TGCGCCAGCAGCCAAGGCCCGTTTGGGGGGGTGGTGGAGACCCAGTACTTC. The chain carries TRBV4-1 and TRBJ2-5; TRBD2 agrees at 7 bases. The CDR3 contains 17 residues. Germline CDR1 MGHRA, CDR2 YSYEKL. Trimming cost V 1 base and J 5 bases; bases outside gene matches: 13.

There are many counts of this clonotype. V gene TRBV4-2 combines with J gene TRBJ2-1, with TRBD2 matching 11 bases. Per germline, CDR1 LGHNA and CDR2 YNFKEQ. The CDR3 runs to 21 residues. J lost 0 bases, V lost 3 bases, and 16 bases had no gene match. CDR3 bases: TGTGCCAGCAGCCATCCCGGACTAGCGGGTGGGGGCGAGCGCTCCTACAATGAGCAGTTCTTC. Encoded protein: CASSHPGLAGGGERSYNEQFF.

This clonotype was detected a few times. This rearrangement joins TRBV27 to TRBJ2-1; D call uncertain. Deletions cut 3 bases from V and 0 bases from J, with 15 bases between. This CDR3 region has 17 residues. Germline V lookup: CDR1 MNHEY, CDR2 SMNVEV (reference sequence). The CDR3 here is CASSFRPTPSSYNEQFF. The CDR3 coding sequence is TGTGCCAGCAGTTTCCGTCCTACGCCGAGCTCCTACAATGAGCAGTTCTTC.

This clonotype was counted ten times or more. The chain is built from TRBV6-2 or TRBV6-3 and TRBJ1-4; TRBD1 aligns across 8 bases. Germline V gene lookup returns CDR1 MNHEY and CDR2 SVGEGT. This CDR3 contains 20 residues. V was clipped by 6 bases and J by 0 bases; unmatched bases: 18. The CDR3 here is CASRTLRRGQDKTTNEKLFF. CDR3 bases: TGTGCCAGCAGAACCCTCCGTCGGGGACAGGATAAAACAACTAATGAAAAACTGTTTTTT.